This TCR beta chain was captured in a study of cytomegalovirus exposure and HLA in healthy donors. This clone was seen a few times. The PCR had 60 Vbeta and 13 Jbeta primers. Here immunoSEQ multiplex PCR was the method, and the copy in TCRdb shows in-frame clones only, minus some. The data show more than 75,000 clones, less than 80% seen once. The length of the CDR3 is 12 residues. Germline CDR1 MNHNS, CDR2 SASEGT. The V gene lost 6 bases and the J gene lost 8 bases, with 10 bases spanning the gap. The receptor comes from a young man in good health and CMV-seronegative. The chain combines TRBV6-1 with TRBJ1-4; D uncertain. Sequencing input: PBMCs. In nucleotides, the CDR3 is TGTGCCAGCAGGGATTCGGGGGAAAAACTGTTTTTT. Translated, it gives CASRDSGEKLFF.